Here is one T cell receptor (beta chain) with its context. In the authors' workflow: Amplification of reference gene primers was used by the study to estimate nucleated cell counts. Assay used: immunoSEQ multiplex PCR; TCRdb lists only in-frame clones, some missing. V and J calls and clone size follow that table, whereas D and trimming were derived from the DNA. In the table there are roughly 120,000 clones, over 60% of which are singletons. V dropped 5 bases and J dropped 3; count of bases not matched to a gene: 11. Per the germline V gene, CDR1 is PRHDT and CDR2 is FYEKMQ (reference sequence). CDR3 length: 16 residues. This sample is drawn from a study of blood T cell repertoires in COVID-19. Looking at the study overall: T cells, B-cell-depleted T cells, or PBMCs provided the cDNA or gDNA that served as material.

V is TRBV13 and J is TRBJ1-1; TRBD1 matches 8 bases. This TCR was recovered from a man aged 70-80 years with acute or convalescent COVID-19. Sample: peripheral blood. Here the CDR3 DNA reads TGTGCCAGCAGCACCCACCCGGACAGGGCCGACACTGAAGCTTTCTTT. This encodes CASSTHPDRADTEAFF.